This T cell receptor beta chain was observed in a study of blood T cell repertoires in COVID-19. Turning to the study itself: T cells, B-cell-depleted T cells, or PBMCs provided the cDNA or gDNA that served as material.

CDR1 SGHRS and CDR2 YFSETQ come from the germline V gene. V was cut by 4 bases and J by 1 base, with 15 bases left in between. The CDR3 runs 16 residues. This clone showed up just once. Sequencing used immunoSEQ multiplex PCR; TCRdb keeps in-frame clones, though not all of them. The table lists hundreds of thousands of clones, around nine tenths of them singletons. The rearrangement joins TRBV5-1 to TRBJ1-3; D is possibly TRBD1 (5 bases). The sequenced sample was PBMCs or T cells enriched from blood (not recorded which). This TCR came from a man aged 55 to 70 who had recovered from COVID-19. The chain's CDR3 is CASSLRYRGSGNTIYF. The CDR3 DNA follows: TGCGCCAGCAGCCTTAGATACCGGGGGTCTGGAAACACCATATATTTT. The entire variable domain, with the rest obtained from reference TRBV5-1 and TRBJ1-3, is as follows: KAGVTQTPRYLIKTRGQQVTLSCSPISGHRSVSWYQQTPGQGLQFLFEYFSETQRNKGNFPGRFSGRQFSNSRSEMNVSTLELGDSALYLCASSLRYRGSGNTIYFGEGSWLTVV.